The 21 T cell receptor beta chains given below trace back to one sample, sequenced in a study of blood T cell repertoires in COVID-19. Repertoires were generated with immunoSEQ multiplex PCR, while TCRdb's copy carries only in-frame clones and drops some. The data hold about 280,000 clones, with nearly 90% observed a single time. The sample comprised PBMCs or T cells enriched from blood (not recorded which). The receptors stem from a woman aged 18-30 years with acute COVID-19.

The chain couples TRBV5-6 to TRBJ2-1; D not certain. Trimming removed 1 base from V and 9 bases from J, with 8 bases in between. Germline V lookup: CDR1 SGHDT, CDR2 YYEEEE. This CDR3 region has 12 residues. The CDR3 here is CASSLWSSEQFF. DNA for the CDR3: TGTGCCAGCAGCTTGTGGAGTAGTGAGCAGTTCTTC.

The J gene is TRBJ1-4, the V gene TRBV18, with a tentative D call TRBD1 (5 bases). The germline CDR1 and CDR2 sequences are KGHSH and LQKENI. Trimming cost V 5 bases and J 0 bases, with 10 bases left between them. CDR3 length: 15 amino acids. CDR3 nucleotide sequence: TGTGCCAGCTCATCCCAGGGATCAACTAATGAAAAACTGTTTTTT. Its protein product is CASSSQGSTNEKLFF.

This clone was found a few times. The V call is TRBV24-1, the J call TRBJ1-5; 9 nucleotides line up with TRBD1. V lost 4 bases, J lost 5 bases, and 8 bases stayed unmatched. The CDR3 is 16 residues long. The germline gives CDR1 KGHDR, CDR2 SFDVKD. The CDR3 DNA reads as TGTGCCACCAGTGACCGTACAGGGGGCCCACATCAGCCCCAGCATTTT. Encoded protein: CATSDRTGGPHQPQHF.

The CDR3 reads CATSRDVGRYQETQYF. DNA of the CDR3: TGTGCCACCAGCAGAGATGTTGGCAGATACCAAGAGACCCAGTACTTC. V gene TRBV15 combines with J gene TRBJ2-5, with D hard to call. Germline loops: CDR1 LNHNV, CDR2 YYDKDF (reference sequence). The V gene lost 0 bases and the J gene lost 0 bases, with 11 bases spanning the gap. CDR3 length equals 16 residues.

This CDR3 reads CASSHSTRLVSNEQYF. Written as DNA, the CDR3 is TGTGCCAGCTCACATAGTACCCGACTAGTAAGCAACGAGCAGTACTTC. The chain joins TRBV18 to TRBJ2-7; the D gene is possibly TRBD2 (6 bases). Per germline, CDR1 KGHSH and CDR2 LQKENI. This CDR3 contains 16 residues. V lost 4 bases and J lost 5, with 21 bases in between.

The genes are TRBV19 and TRBJ2-2; no firm D call. Germline V gene sequence: CDR1 LNHDA, CDR2 SQIVND (reference sequence). Trimming left V 4 bases short and J 8 bases short, with 23 bases between. This CDR3 is built from 17 residues. The CDR3 spells CASSKWKRRDGPGELFF. CDR3 sequence (DNA): TGTGCCAGTAGTAAATGGAAACGGAGAGACGGCCCAGGGGAGCTGTTTTTT.

The V gene is TRBV11-2, the J gene TRBJ2-6, with TRBD2 matching over 8 bases. Germline CDR1 is SGHAT and CDR2 is FQNNGV. J lost 4 bases, V lost 4 bases, and 12 bases had no gene match. CDR3 length: 18 residues. CDR3 sequence reads: CASSSRGAGAPGANVLTF. CDR3 in DNA: TGTGCCAGCAGCTCTCGGGGAGCGGGAGCGCCAGGGGCCAACGTCCTGACTTTC.

This sequence joins TRBV4-2 and TRBJ1-5; 7 bases line up with TRBD1. CDR1 and CDR2 (germline): LGHNA, YNFKEQ. The CDR3 spans 14 residues. V lost 4 bases and J lost 3; bases outside the gene matches: 3. In DNA, the CDR3 is TGTGCCAGCAGCCCGGACAGGATCAATCAGCCCCAGCATTTT. It codes for CASSPDRINQPQHF.

This chain joins TRBV21-1 and TRBJ2-3; the table assigns TRBD2, which was not confirmed against the DNA. TRBV21-1 is noted as a pseudogene. CDR3 length: 16 residues. CDR3 coding DNA: TGTGCCAGCAGCAAACTTATCGGAGGCTGTGGGGATACGCAGTATTTT. This translates into CASSKLIGGCGDTQYF.

The V gene is TRBV9, the J gene TRBJ1-6; 11 bases align to TRBD1. The CDR3 sequence is 16 residues long. Looked up from germline, CDR1 is SGDLS and CDR2 is YYNGEE. J lost 8 bases, V lost 1 base, and 5 bases had no gene match. CDR3 sequence (DNA): TGTGCCAGCAGCGTATCCGGGACAGGGGGGTATTCACCCCTCCACTTT. This gives the protein CASSVSGTGGYSPLHF.

The chain links TRBV7-9 to TRBJ1-1; 9 positions match TRBD1. CDR3 size: 14 residues. Germline V gene data show CDR1 as SEHNR and CDR2 as FQNEAQ (reference sequence). V lost 3 bases, J lost 4 bases, and 3 bases stayed unmatched. The CDR3: CASSFTGGGTEAFF. CDR3 coding DNA: TGTGCCAGCAGCTTTACAGGGGGCGGCACTGAAGCTTTCTTT.

The rearrangement links TRBV6-5 to TRBJ1-1; 7 nucleotides agree with TRBD1. V shed 6 bases and J 0 bases; nucleotides not matched to a gene: 7. Germline lookup yields CDR1 MNHEY and CDR2 SVGAGI. The CDR3 runs to 15 residues. As DNA, the CDR3 is TGTGCCAGCAGCCTCGGGACAGCATTGAACACTGAAGCTTTCTTT. Translated, it gives CASSLGTALNTEAFF.

The rearrangement uses TRBV28 and TRBJ2-2; no firm D call. This CDR3 has 16 residues. Germline assignment: CDR1 MDHEN and CDR2 SYDVKM. The V end lost 7 bases, the J end lost 2 bases, and 17 bases lay between the germline ends. In nucleotides, the CDR3 is TGTGCCAGCAATGTCCACACGTCGAAAAACACCGGGGAGCTGTTTTTT. It specifies CASNVHTSKNTGELFF.

The rearrangement joins TRBV5-1 to TRBJ2-7; 7 bases agree with TRBD1. The CDR3 is 14 amino acids. Germline CDR1 and CDR2: SGHRS and YFSETQ. Trimming cost V 4 bases and J 3 bases; bases outside gene matches: 7. CDR3: CASSPRDSGYEQYF. Here the CDR3 DNA reads TGCGCCAGCAGCCCCCGGGACAGCGGCTACGAGCAGTACTTC.

CDR3 nucleotides: TGTGCCAGCGAACCAGGGGATCAGAACACTGAAGCTTTCTTT. This sequence encodes CASEPGDQNTEAFF. The chain uses TRBV19 and TRBJ1-1, with D possibly matching TRBD1 (6 bases). Trimming took off 9 bases at V and 1 base at J, with 15 bases between the two ends. The germline V gene has CDR1 LNHDA and CDR2 SQIVND (reference sequence). The CDR3 sequence is 14 residues long.

The CDR3 nucleotides read TGTGCCAGCAGCTTAGGAGTTGGGGTCAGGGAACCCGAGAACACCGGGGAGCTGTTTTTT. Translating gives CASSLGVGVREPENTGELFF. This sequence joins TRBV7-6 and TRBJ2-2, with D possibly matching TRBD1 (5 bases). V was trimmed by 1 base and J by 1 base, leaving 22 bases between them. The CDR3 contains 20 residues. Germline CDR1 is SGHVS and CDR2 is FNYEAQ.

The CDR3 DNA sequence: TGTGCCAGCAGCCAAAGGACAGGGTTCCGCTATGGCTACACCTTC. Protein product: CASSQRTGFRYGYTF. The rearrangement uses TRBV3-1 (or the pseudogene TRBV3-2) and TRBJ1-2; 8 positions match TRBD1. This CDR3 is built from 15 residues. CDR1 is LGHDT and CDR2 is YNNKEL in the germline V gene (reference sequence). V was pared by 2 bases and J by 4 bases, with 6 bases of the junction left unmatched.

The CDR3 loop reads CAWDGQWNSYEQYF. DNA of the CDR3: TGTGCCTGGGACGGACAGTGGAACTCCTACGAGCAGTACTTC. The V and J genes are TRBV30 and TRBJ2-7; D is possibly TRBD1 (6 bases). Trimming took off 5 bases at V and 0 bases at J, with 14 bases between the two ends. Per germline, CDR1 GTSNPN and CDR2 SVGIG (reference sequence). The CDR3 spans 14 residues.

The chain joins TRBV19 to TRBJ2-7, with D possibly being TRBD2 (5 bases). Trimming shortened V by 6 bases and J by 4 bases, and 13 bases separated the two germline ends. The V gene's germline CDR1 is LNHDA and CDR2 SQIVND (reference sequence). CDR3 length: 13 amino acids. This chain's CDR3 is CASSRGSEYEQYF. CDR3 sequence (DNA): TGTGCCAGTAGCCGCGGGTCCGAATACGAGCAGTACTTC.

The rearrangement links TRBV29-1 to TRBJ1-1; D unresolved. The CDR3 extends over 14 amino acids. CDR1 and CDR2 from the germline V gene are SQVTM and ANQGSEA. V was shortened by 4 bases and J by 1 base, with 13 bases between the two germline ends. The CDR3 coding sequence is TGCAGCGTTGGGGAGAGGGCTGGGAACACTGAAGCTTTCTTT. It codes for CSVGERAGNTEAFF. Full variable domain (outside the CDR3, taken from reference TRBV29-1 and TRBJ1-1): SAVISQKPSRDICQRGTSLTIQCQVDSQVTMMFWYRQQPGQSLTLIATANQGSEATYESGFVIDKFPISRPNLTFSTLTVSNMSPEDSSIYLCSVGERAGNTEAFFGQGTRLTVV.

The genes are TRBV4-1 and TRBJ2-1; 7 bases match TRBD2. There are 13 residues in the CDR3. Per the germline V gene, CDR1 is MGHRA and CDR2 is YSYEKL. V was clipped by 4 bases and J by 6 bases; unmatched bases: 3. The CDR3 region is CASSPPGGNEQFF. CDR3 nucleotide sequence: TGCGCCAGCAGCCCCCCGGGGGGCAATGAGCAGTTCTTC.